A single T cell receptor beta chain is shown here with its context. Its antigen has not been determined. No base quality values were provided; no much bigger clone lies one nucleotide off. From its cysteine to its phenylalanine, the CDR3 spans 14 amino acids. The kept DNA is CDR3 alone, 42 bases in frame from the first base. According to the germline V gene (reference sequence), CDR1 reads DFQATT and CDR2 reads SNEGSKA. Libraries were constructed by 5' RACE. The instrument was an Illumina HiSeq 2500. A second roughly 7 to 12 cycle PCR used a sample-barcoded 5' primer and a J-beta primer mix. A unique molecular identifier was introduced onto each TCR beta cDNA molecule by a template-switch 5' adaptor carrying 12 random nucleotides. Each sample yielded at least 2.5 million CDR3-containing paired-end reads. First-strand cDNA synthesis was performed from all RNA using the Mint cDNA synthesis kit, with priming by a TRBC-specific oligonucleotide. All cDNA was treated with uracil-DNA glycosylase and then went through a first 18-cycle PCR with the universal primers M1SS and BC2_uni_R. For the original study's pipeline: For normalization, 1 million high-quality reads, each with a distinct molecular identifier, were randomly selected from each sample. Instead of being binned into consensus sequences, reads that shared molecular identifiers were thrown out. MiTCR, set to a Q25 quality threshold and the strictest error-elimination algorithm, was used for CDR3 identification, clonotype clustering and error correction. Lower-bound total TCR beta diversity was estimated with a nonparametric unseen species model using Euler transformation. TCRdb took the public reads, trimmed them with fastp at Q25, ran MiXCR for clone calling and kept in-frame beta chains. Each entry is one CDR3 protein sequence, shown with its most common DNA and genes. These V and J calls are TCRdb output, not the study's own analysis. This sample comprises over 1,300,000 distinct CDR3 sequences, roughly 59% of them detected only once. The ten top clones hold 6.5% to 8.5% of the sample.

This sample is part of a study of blood T cells in healthy people across ages (dated by TCRdb to between 2014 and 2017). For context, the study as a whole: Template switching captured roughly one uniquely barcoded TCR beta cDNA molecule per two T cells in model experiments. To track age-related changes in TCR beta repertoire diversity, the study relied on deep sequencing normalized with unique cDNA molecular identifiers. The donors were divided into four age groups: young (average around 16 years), middle-aged (about 41), aged (around 59) and long-lived (nearly 85). To avoid experimental bias, donors of different ages were distributed randomly across sequencing lanes. Two additional independent replicas of 1 million unique cDNA reads from the same blood draw were analyzed for two donors (one aged 18 to 29 and one aged 80 or older). The full study reports these points: As age increased, observed TCR beta diversity per million T cells dropped in a roughly linear way, and a significant reduction was already evident by age about 36. Compared with the aged group, more naive CD4+ T cells, fewer expanded clones and increased TCR diversity were shown by the long-lived group, suggesting age selection. Because donor CMV infection status was unknown, age-related changes in expanded clonotypes were potentially confounded. Estimates of total diversity based on one million sequenced T cells were regarded as lower bounds and as underestimates. Conclusive comparison of naive and antigen-experienced compartments was prevented by the profiling of bulk unsorted PBMCs. A strong correlation was found between observed TCR beta diversity and the percentage of naive T cells measured by flow cytometry.

Donors were 39 systemically healthy Caucasian individuals from Russia aged roughly 6 to 95 years. Each donor gave around 9.8 milliliters of peripheral blood, collected into EDTA-treated Vacutainer tubes. Ficoll-Paque density-gradient centrifugation was used to isolate PBMCs, with at least 6 million per sample. Trizol reagent was used to extract total RNA from the PBMCs, yielding at least 5.5 micrograms per sample. Naive CD45RAhigh/CD27high T cell percentages were measured by flow cytometry on a PBMC aliquot from every donor. The rearranged chain carries TRBV20-1 and TRBJ2-5; the D gene is possibly TRBD2, with 6 bases matching. The assigned J gene may be wrong: the sequence end matches TRBJ2-7 better. Sequencing input: blood. This TCR was recovered from a man younger than 35 in good health. CDR3 reads: CSARIGGVRLEQYF. The DNA reads as follows: TGCAGTGCTAGAATCGGGGGAGTACGCCTCGAGCAGTACTTC.